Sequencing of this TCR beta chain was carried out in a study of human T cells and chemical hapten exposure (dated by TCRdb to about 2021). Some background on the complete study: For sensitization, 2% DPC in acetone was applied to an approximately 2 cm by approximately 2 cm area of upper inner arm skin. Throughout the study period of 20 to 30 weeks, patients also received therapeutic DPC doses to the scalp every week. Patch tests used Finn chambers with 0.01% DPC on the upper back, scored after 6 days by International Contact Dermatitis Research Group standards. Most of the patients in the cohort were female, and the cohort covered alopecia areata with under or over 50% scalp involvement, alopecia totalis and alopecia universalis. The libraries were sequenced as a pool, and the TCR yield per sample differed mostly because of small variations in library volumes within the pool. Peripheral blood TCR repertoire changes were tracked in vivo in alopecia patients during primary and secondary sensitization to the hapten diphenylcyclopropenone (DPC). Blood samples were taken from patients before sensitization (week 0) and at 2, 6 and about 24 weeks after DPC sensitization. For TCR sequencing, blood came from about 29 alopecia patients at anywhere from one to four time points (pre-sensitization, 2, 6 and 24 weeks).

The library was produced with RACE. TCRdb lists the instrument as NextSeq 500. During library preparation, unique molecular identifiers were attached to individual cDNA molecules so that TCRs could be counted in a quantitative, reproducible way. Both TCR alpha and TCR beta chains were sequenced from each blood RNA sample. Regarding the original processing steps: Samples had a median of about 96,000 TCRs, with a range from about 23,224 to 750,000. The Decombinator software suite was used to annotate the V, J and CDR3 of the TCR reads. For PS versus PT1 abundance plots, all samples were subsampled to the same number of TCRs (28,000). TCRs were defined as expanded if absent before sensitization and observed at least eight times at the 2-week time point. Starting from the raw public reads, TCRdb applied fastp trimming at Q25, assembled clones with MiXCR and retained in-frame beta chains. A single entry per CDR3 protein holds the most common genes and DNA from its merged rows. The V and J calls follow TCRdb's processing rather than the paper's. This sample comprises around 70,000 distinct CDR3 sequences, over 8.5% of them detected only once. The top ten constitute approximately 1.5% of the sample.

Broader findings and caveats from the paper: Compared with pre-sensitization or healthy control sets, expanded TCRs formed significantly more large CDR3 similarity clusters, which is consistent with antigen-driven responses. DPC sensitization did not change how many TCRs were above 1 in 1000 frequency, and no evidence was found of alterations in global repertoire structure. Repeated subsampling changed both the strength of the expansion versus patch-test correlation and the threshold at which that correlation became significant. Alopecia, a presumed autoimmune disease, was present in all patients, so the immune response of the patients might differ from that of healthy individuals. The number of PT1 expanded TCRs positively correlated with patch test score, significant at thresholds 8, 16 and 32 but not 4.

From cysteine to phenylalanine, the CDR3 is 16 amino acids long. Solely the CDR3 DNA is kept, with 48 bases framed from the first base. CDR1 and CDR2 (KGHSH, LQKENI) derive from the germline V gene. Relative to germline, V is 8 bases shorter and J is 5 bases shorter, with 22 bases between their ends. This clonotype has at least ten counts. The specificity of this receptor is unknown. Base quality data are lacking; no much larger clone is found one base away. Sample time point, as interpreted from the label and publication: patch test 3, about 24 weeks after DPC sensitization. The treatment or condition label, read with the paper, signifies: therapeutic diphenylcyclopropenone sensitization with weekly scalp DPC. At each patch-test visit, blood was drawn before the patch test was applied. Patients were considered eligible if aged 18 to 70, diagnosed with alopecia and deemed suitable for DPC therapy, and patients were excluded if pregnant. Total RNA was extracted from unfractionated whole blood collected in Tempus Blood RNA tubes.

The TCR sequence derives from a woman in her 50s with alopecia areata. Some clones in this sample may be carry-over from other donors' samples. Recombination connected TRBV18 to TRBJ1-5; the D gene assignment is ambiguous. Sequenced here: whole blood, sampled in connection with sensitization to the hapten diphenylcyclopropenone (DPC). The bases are TGTGCCAGCCCGACTCCGGTCCGGTTAGGCCATCAGCCCCAGCATTTT. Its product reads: CASPTPVRLGHQPQHF.